This entry describes one T cell receptor beta chain. Authors' processing steps: Amplification with reference gene primers provided the estimates of nucleated cell counts. The protocol was immunoSEQ multiplex PCR, while the TCRdb copy is restricted to in-frame clones and leaves out a portion. For V, J and clone size, that table is used; D and trimming come from the DNA. The sample yields fewer than 150,000 clones, about 84% seen once. This CDR3 is built from 13 residues. Looked up from germline, CDR1 is SEHNR and CDR2 is FQNEAQ (reference sequence). Trimming removed 5 bases at V and 6 bases at J, with 13 bases between. This record belongs to a study of blood T cell repertoires in COVID-19.

The TCR comes from a human donor in a cohort sampled during active COVID-19. The chain employs TRBV7-9 and TRBJ1-1, with a weak D call TRBD1 (5 bases). Sequencing was carried out using peripheral blood. CDR3 amino acids: CASSPQGAPEAFF. The DNA of the CDR3 is TGTGCCAGCAGCCCTCAGGGTGCCCCTGAAGCTTTCTTT.